This TCR beta chain was sequenced during a study of cytomegalovirus exposure and HLA in healthy donors. Study background: Of 398 genotyped donors, more than 75% clustered with self-reported Caucasian donors. Overall study results and limits: CMV antigen specificity of a few CMV-associated chains was confirmed in vitro. Earlier analysis yielded a pattern in which most TCR beta V segments were productive about 87% or about 30% of the time.

V was clipped by 3 bases and J by 0 bases, with 12 bases between them. The CDR3 is 16 amino acids. Germline CDR1 reads SGHRS; CDR2 reads YFSETQ. 13 Jbeta primers and 60 Vbeta primers were used for the PCR. Using immunoSEQ multiplex PCR, the repertoire was profiled, and TCRdb retains in-frame clones only, with some absent. The sample records approximately 89,000 clones, 81% being singletons. This clone came up once. Antigen unknown. The sample consisted of PBMCs. This chain uses TRBV5-1 with TRBJ2-2, with D possibly matching TRBD2 (7 bases). The source of this sequence is a human donor in good health. CDR3 protein: CASSSPGGPNTGELFF. DNA for the CDR3: TGCGCCAGCAGCTCTCCGGGGGGCCCGAACACCGGGGAGCTGTTTTTT.